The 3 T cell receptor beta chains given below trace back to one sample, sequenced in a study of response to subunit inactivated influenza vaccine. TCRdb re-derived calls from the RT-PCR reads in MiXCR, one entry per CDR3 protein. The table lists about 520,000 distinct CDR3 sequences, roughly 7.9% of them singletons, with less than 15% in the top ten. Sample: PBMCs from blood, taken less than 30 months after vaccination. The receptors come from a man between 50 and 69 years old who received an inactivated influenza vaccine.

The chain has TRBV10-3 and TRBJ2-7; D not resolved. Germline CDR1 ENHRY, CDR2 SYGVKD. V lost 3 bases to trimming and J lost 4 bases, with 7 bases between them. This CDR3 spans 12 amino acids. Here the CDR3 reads CAISEQEYEQYF. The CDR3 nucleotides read TGTGCCATCAGTGAACAAGAGTACGAGCAGTACTTC.

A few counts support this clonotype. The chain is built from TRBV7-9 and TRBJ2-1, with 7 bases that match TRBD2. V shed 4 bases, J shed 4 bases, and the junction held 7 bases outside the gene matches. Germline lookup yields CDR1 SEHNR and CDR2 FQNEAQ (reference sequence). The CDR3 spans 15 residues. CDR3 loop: CASSSPGRGYNEQFF. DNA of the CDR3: TGTGCCAGCAGCTCCCCGGGGCGGGGGTACAATGAGCAGTTCTTC.

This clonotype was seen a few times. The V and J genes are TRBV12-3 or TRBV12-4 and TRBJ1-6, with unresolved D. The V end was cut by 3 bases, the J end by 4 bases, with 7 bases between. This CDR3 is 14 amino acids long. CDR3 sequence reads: CASSFKQYNSPLHF. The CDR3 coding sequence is TGTGCCAGCAGTTTTAAACAGTATAATTCACCCCTCCACTTT.